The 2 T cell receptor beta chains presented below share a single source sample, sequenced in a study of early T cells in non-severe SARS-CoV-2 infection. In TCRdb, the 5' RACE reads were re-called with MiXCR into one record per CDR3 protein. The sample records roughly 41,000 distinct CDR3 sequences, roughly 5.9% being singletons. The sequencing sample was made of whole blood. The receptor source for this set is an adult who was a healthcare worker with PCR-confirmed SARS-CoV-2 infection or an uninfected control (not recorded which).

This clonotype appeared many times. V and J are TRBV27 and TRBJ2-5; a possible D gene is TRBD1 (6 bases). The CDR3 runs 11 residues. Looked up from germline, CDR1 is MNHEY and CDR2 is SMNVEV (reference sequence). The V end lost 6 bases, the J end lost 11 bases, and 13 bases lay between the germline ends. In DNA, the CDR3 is TGTGCCAGCAGCCCCCCGGGACAACAGTACTTC. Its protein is CASSPPGQQYF.

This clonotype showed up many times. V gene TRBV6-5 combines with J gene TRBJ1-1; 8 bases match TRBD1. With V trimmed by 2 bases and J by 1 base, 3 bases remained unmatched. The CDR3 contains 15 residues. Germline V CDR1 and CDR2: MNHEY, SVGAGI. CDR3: CASSYQGQANTEAFF. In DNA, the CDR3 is TGTGCCAGCAGTTACCAGGGACAGGCGAACACTGAAGCTTTCTTT.